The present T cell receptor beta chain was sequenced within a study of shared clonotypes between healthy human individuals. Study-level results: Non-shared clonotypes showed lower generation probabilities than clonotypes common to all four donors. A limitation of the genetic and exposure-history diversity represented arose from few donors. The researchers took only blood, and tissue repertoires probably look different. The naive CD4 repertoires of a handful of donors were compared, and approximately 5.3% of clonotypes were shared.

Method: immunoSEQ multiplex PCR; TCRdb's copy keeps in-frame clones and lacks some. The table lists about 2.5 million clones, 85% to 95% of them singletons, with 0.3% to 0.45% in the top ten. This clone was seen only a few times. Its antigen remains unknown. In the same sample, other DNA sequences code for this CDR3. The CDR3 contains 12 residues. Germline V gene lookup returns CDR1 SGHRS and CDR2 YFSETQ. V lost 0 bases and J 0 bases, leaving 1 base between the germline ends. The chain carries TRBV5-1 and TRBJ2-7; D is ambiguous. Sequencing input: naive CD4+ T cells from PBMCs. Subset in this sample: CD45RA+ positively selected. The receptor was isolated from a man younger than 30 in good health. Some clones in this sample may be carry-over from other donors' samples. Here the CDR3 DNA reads TGCGCCAGCAGCTTGGTCTCCTACGAGCAGTACTTC. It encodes CASSLVSYEQYF.